This T cell receptor beta chain was sequenced in a study of cytomegalovirus exposure and HLA in healthy donors. Study observations and caveats: Prior analysis indicated that the majority of TCR beta V segments exhibited productivity approximately 90% or approximately 30% of the time. An ancestry cluster, one associated with Asian ancestry, reportedly showed fewer N-insertions than the roughly 700-donor mean in a later analysis. Highly shared sequence variants in one cluster were likely a sequencing artifact. A later examination showed that TCR association rates differed by HLA locus, with DRB1 most and HLA-C fewest.

The PCR made use of 60 Vbeta and 13 Jbeta primers. Profiling relied on immunoSEQ multiplex PCR, and the TCRdb table lists in-frame clones only, not all of them. The repertoire holds about 180,000 clones, with about 80% as singletons. The CDR3 sequence is 11 residues long. CDR1 and CDR2 from the germline V gene are MDHEN and SYDVKM. V lost 7 bases and J lost 5, with 8 bases in between. As to this clone: Its antigen is undetermined.

Sequencing was done on a sample of PBMCs. V and J are TRBV28 and TRBJ1-2, with a possible D match to TRBD1 (5 bases). The TCR sequence derives from a woman aged 60-75 years in good health and CMV-seropositive. DNA of the CDR3: TGTGCCAGCAATCAGGGATATGGCTACACCTTC. Protein sequence: CASNQGYGYTF.